This T cell receptor beta chain was profiled in a study of shared clonotypes between healthy human individuals. Study-wide points: Among a few donors, approximately 5% of naive CD4 clonotypes were found in common. Among donors, clonotype sharing was expected to be affected by sequencing depth. Sampling covered nothing but blood. Tissue TCR repertoires likely differ from those found in blood.

Splitting of CD4+ cells produced CD45RA+ naive and CD45RA-negative memory subsets. Notes on this clone: Its specificity is not known.

Assay: immunoSEQ multiplex PCR; the TCRdb copy retains only in-frame clones and omits some. Among about 1.1 million clones listed, roughly 80% were seen once. The CDR3 extends over 19 amino acids. The V end was cut by 4 bases, the J end by 0 bases, with 22 bases between. CDR1 is SEHNR and CDR2 is FQNEAQ in the germline V gene (reference sequence). V is TRBV7-9 and J is TRBJ2-1; D might be TRBD1 (6 bases). Sequenced: memory CD4+ T cells from PBMCs. The subset was: CD45RA-negative fraction. The clonotype comes from a man aged 18 to 30 in good health. Some clones in this sample may be carry-over from other donors' samples. The CDR3 region is CASSSLGGPGQTSYNEQFF. In DNA, the CDR3 is TGTGCCAGCAGCTCCCTCGGCGGGCCAGGACAGACCTCCTACAATGAGCAGTTCTTC.